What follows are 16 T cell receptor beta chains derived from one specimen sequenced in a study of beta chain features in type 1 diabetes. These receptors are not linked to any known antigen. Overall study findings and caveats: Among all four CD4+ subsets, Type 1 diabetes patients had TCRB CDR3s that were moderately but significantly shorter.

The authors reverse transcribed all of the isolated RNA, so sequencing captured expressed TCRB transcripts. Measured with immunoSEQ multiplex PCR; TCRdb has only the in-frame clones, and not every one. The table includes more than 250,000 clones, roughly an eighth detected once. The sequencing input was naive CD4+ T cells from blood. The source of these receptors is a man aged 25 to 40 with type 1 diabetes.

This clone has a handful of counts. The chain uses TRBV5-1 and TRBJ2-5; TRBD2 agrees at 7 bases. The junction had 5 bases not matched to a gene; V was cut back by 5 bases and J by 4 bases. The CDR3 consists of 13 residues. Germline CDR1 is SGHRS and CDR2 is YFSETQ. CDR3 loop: CASSPGLGETQYF. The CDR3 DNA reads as TGCGCCAGCAGTCCAGGACTAGGAGAGACCCAGTACTTC. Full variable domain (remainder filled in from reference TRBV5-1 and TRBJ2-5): KAGVTQTPRYLIKTRGQQVTLSCSPISGHRSVSWYQQTPGQGLQFLFEYFSETQRNKGNFPGRFSGRQFSNSRSEMNVSTLELGDSALYLCASSPGLGETQYFGPGTRLLVL.

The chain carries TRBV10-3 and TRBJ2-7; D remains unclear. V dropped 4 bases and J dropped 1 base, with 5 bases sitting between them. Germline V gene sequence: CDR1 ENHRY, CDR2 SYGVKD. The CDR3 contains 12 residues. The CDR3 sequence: CAISATSYEQYF. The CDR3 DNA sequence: TGTGCCATCAGTGCTACTTCCTACGAGCAGTACTTC.

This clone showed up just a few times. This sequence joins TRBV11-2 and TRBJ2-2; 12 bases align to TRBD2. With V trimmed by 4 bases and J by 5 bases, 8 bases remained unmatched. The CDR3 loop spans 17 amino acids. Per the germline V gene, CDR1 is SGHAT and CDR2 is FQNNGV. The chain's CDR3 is CASSSPRLAGDTGELFF. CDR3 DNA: TGTGCCAGCAGCTCCCCCCGACTAGCGGGAGATACCGGGGAGCTGTTTTTT.

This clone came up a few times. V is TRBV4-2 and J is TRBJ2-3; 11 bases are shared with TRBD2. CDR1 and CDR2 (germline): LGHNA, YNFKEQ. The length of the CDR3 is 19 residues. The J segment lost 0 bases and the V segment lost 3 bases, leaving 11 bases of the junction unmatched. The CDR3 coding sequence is TGTGCCAGCAGCCAGGCCTCCTCCGGGACTAGCGGAAGCACAGATACGCAGTATTTT. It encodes CASSQASSGTSGSTDTQYF.

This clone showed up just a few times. In DNA, the CDR3 is TGTGCCAGCAGCCCAAGCGGGAGGTGGGACAATGAGCAGTTCTTC. The encoded protein is CASSPSGRWDNEQFF. V gene TRBV6-5 combines with J gene TRBJ2-1, with TRBD2 identical over 9 bases. The CDR3 length is 15 residues. Germline V CDR1 and CDR2: MNHEY, SVGAGI. V dropped 6 bases and J dropped 5; count of bases not matched to a gene: 8.

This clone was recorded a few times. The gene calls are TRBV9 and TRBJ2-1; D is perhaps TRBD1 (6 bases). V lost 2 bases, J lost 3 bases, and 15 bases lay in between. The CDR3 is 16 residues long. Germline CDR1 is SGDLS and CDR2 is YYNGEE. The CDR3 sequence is CASSVTGTSNYNEQFF. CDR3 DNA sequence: TGTGCCAGCAGCGTTACCGGGACATCTAACTACAATGAGCAGTTCTTC. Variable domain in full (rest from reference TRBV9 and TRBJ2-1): DSGVTQTPKHLITATGQRVTLRCSPRSGDLSVYWYQQSLDQGLQFLIQYYNGEERAKGNILERFSAQQFPDLHSELNLSSLELGDSALYFCASSVTGTSNYNEQFFGPGTRLTVL.

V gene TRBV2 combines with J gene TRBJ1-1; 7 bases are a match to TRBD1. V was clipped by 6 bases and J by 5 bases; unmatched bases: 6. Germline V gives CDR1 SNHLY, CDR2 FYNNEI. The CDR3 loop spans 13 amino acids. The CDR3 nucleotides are TGTGCCAGCAGAGACAGGGTAGGGACTGAAGCTTTCTTT. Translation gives CASRDRVGTEAFF.

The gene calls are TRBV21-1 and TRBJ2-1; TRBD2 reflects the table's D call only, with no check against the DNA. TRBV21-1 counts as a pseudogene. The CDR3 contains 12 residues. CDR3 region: CASRTRAGEQFF. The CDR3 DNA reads TGTGCCAGCAGGACTAGGGCTGGTGAGCAGTTCTTC.

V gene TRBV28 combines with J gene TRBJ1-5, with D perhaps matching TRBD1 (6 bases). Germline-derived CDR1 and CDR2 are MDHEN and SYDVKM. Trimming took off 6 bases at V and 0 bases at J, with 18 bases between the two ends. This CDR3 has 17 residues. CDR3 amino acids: CASSPGPGVYSNQPQHF. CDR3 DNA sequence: TGTGCCAGCAGCCCGGGTCCAGGGGTCTATAGCAATCAGCCCCAGCATTTT.

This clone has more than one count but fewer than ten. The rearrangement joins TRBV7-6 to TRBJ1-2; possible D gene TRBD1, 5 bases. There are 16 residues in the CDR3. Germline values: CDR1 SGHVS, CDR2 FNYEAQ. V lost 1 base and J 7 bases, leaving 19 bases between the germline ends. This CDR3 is CASSLEVRAPATGYTF. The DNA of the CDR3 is TGTGCCAGCAGCTTAGAGGTCAGGGCCCCGGCGACTGGCTACACCTTC.

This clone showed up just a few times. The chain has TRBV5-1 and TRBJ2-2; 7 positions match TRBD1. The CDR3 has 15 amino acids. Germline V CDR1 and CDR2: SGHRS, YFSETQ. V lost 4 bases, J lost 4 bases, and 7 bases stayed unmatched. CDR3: CASSGTGAPTGELFF. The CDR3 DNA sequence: TGCGCCAGCAGCGGAACAGGGGCCCCCACCGGGGAGCTGTTTTTT. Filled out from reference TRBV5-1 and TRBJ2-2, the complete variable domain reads KAGVTQTPRYLIKTRGQQVTLSCSPISGHRSVSWYQQTPGQGLQFLFEYFSETQRNKGNFPGRFSGRQFSNSRSEMNVSTLELGDSALYLCASSGTGAPTGELFFGEGSRLTVL.

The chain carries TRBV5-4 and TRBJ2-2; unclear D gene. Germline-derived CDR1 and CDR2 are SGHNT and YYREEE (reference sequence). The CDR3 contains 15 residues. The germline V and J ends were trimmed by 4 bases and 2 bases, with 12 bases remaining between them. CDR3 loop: CASSPRESNTGELFF. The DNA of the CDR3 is TGTGCCAGCAGCCCCCGTGAGAGTAACACCGGGGAGCTGTTTTTT.

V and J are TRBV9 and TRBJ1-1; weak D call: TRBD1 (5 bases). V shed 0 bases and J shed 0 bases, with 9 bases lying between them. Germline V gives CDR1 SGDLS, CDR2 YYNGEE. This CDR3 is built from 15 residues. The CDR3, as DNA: TGTGCCAGCAGCGTAGGACAGACCATGAACACTGAAGCTTTCTTT. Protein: CASSVGQTMNTEAFF.

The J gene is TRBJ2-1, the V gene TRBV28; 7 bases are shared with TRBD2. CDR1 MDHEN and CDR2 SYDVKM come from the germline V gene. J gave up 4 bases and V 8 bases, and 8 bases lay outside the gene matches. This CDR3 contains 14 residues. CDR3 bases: TGTGCCAGCTACCCATGGGGGGGATACAATGAGCAGTTCTTC. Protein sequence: CASYPWGGYNEQFF. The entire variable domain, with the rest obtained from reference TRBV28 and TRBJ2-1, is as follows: DVKVTQSSRYLVKRTGEKVFLECVQDMDHENMFWYRQDPGLGLRLIYFSYDVKMKEKGDIPEGYSVSREKKERFSLILESASTNQTSMYLCASYPWGGYNEQFFGPGTRLTVL.

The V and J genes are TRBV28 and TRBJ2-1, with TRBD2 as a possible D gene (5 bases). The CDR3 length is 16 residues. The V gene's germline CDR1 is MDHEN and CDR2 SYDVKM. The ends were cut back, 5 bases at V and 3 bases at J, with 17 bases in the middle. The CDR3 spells CASSPPAAGLYNEQFF. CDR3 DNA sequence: TGTGCCAGCAGTCCTCCGGCCGCGGGCCTCTACAATGAGCAGTTCTTC.

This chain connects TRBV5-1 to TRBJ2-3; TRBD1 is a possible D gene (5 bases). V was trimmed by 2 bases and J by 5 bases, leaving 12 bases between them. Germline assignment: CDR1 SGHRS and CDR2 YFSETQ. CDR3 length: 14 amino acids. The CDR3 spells CASSFRQSGDTQYF. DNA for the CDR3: TGCGCCAGCAGCTTTCGACAGTCCGGAGATACGCAGTATTTT. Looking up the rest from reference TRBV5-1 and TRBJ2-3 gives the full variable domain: KAGVTQTPRYLIKTRGQQVTLSCSPISGHRSVSWYQQTPGQGLQFLFEYFSETQRNKGNFPGRFSGRQFSNSRSEMNVSTLELGDSALYLCASSFRQSGDTQYFGPGTRLTVL.